This TCR beta chain was documented in a study of regulatory T cells in long-lasting Graves disease. Study background: Antithyroid drug intake by newly diagnosed Graves' patients had lasted under 3 months.

CDR3-region Arm-PCR and iRepertoire HTBI primers produced the TCR beta libraries. TCRdb re-called the multiplex PCR reads with MiXCR, one entry per CDR3 protein. The sample holds around 450,000 distinct CDR3 sequences, 14% to 15% seen once. Time point denoted: newly diagnosed GD, antithyroid drugs for less than 3 months. PBMC RNA was the source of the TCR library. The patients included were those that came from an endocrinology department in Xi'an, China. V gave up 4 bases and J gave up 0 bases, with 4 bases separating them. From germline, CDR1 is SNHLY and CDR2 FYNNEI. CDR3 length equals 14 residues. These data were also filed under a second study, of T cells in Graves' hyperthyroidism and ophthalmopathy.

The source is a woman in her twenties or thirties with Graves disease. This chain links TRBV2 with TRBJ1-6; D remains unclear. The sequencing here drew on peripheral blood mononuclear cells (PBMCs), taken at new diagnosis, from a patient treated with antithyroid drugs. CDR3 sequence: CASSVDSYNSPLHF. CDR3 in DNA: TGTGCCAGCAGTGTGGACTCCTATAATTCACCCCTCCACTTT.